This entry lists 12 T cell receptor beta chains sequenced from one sample in a study of blood T cell repertoires in COVID-19 (dated by TCRdb to the early 2020s). The library was obtained by the immunoSEQ multiplex PCR assay. Sourced from immuneACCESS, this table was stored by TCRdb with only in-frame sequences that have V and J called. A share of the clones is absent; for the studies checked, an unresolved V gene accounts for under half, and the remainder has no known explanation. This sample lists around 160,000 clones; roughly 80% were detected once. Approximately 3.6% of the sample is held by the ten biggest clonotypes. Sequencing was carried out using PBMCs or T cells enriched from blood (not recorded which). The source of these receptors is a woman aged 55-75 years who had recovered from COVID-19.

V is TRBV7-2 and J is TRBJ1-5; D not resolved. The CDR3 length is 15 residues. Per the germline V gene, CDR1 is SGHTA and CDR2 is FQGNSA. The V end lost 2 bases, the J end lost 6 bases, and 14 bases lay between the germline ends. The CDR3 is CASSLYHSRIQPQHF. CDR3 nucleotide sequence: TGTGCCAGCAGCTTATACCACAGTCGAATTCAGCCCCAGCATTTT.

This chain's CDR3 is CASSTVGTIYF. Written as DNA, the CDR3 is TGTGCCAGTAGTACCGTCGGCACCATATATTTT. The chain joins TRBV19 to TRBJ1-3; D gene unclear. Per germline, CDR1 LNHDA and CDR2 SQIVND (reference sequence). V lost 4 bases and J 9 bases, leaving 7 bases between the germline ends. This CDR3 is built from 11 residues.

This chain uses TRBV7-9 with TRBJ2-7; tentative D call: TRBD1 (6 bases). This CDR3 region has 14 residues. Germline CDR1 is SEHNR and CDR2 is FQNEAQ (reference sequence). Trimming shortened V by 1 base and J by 2 bases, and 9 bases separated the two germline ends. CDR3 DNA sequence: TGTGCCAGCAGCTTAGGAAGGGGGACCTACGAGCAGTACTTC. Translation gives CASSLGRGTYEQYF. Full variable domain (rest looked up from reference TRBV7-9 and TRBJ2-7): DTGVSQNPRHKITKRGQNVTFRCDPISEHNRLYWYRQTLGQGPEFLTYFQNEAQLEKSRLLSDRFSAERPKGSFSTLEIQRTEQGDSAMYLCASSLGRGTYEQYFGPGTRLTVT.

The chain links TRBV10-3 to TRBJ2-2, with 7 positions matching TRBD1. V lost 6 bases, J lost 0 bases, and 4 bases stayed unmatched. CDR3 length: 15 residues. CDR1 ENHRY and CDR2 SYGVKD come from the germline V gene. This CDR3 is CAIRGDSPNTGELFF. DNA for the CDR3: TGTGCCATCAGGGGGGACAGCCCGAACACCGGGGAGCTGTTTTTT.

This chain uses TRBV4-2 with TRBJ2-4; tentative D call: TRBD2 (5 bases). V dropped 1 base and J dropped 0 bases, with 10 bases sitting between them. In germline, CDR1 is LGHNA, CDR2 YNFKEQ. There are 16 residues in the CDR3. The CDR3 DNA is TGTGCCAGCAGCCAAGGGACTGCACCAGCCAAAAACATTCAGTACTTC. Translating it yields CASSQGTAPAKNIQYF.

CDR3 nucleotides: TGTGCCAGCAGCCTCTCAGGCGTATCCTACAATGAGCAGTTCTTC. Its translation: CASSLSGVSYNEQFF. The chain recombines TRBV7-9 with TRBJ2-1, with D hard to call. The CDR3 contains 15 residues. From germline, CDR1 is SEHNR and CDR2 FQNEAQ (reference sequence). The V end lost 5 bases, the J end lost 1 base, and 12 bases lay between the germline ends.

This chain links TRBV4-2 with TRBJ1-1; the match to TRBD1 covers 7 bases. The V gene's germline CDR1 is LGHNA and CDR2 YNFKEQ. V lost 4 bases to trimming and J lost 5 bases; unmatched junction nucleotides: 10. There are 15 residues in the CDR3. CDR3 amino acids: CASSPIRQGRTEAFF. As DNA, the CDR3 is TGTGCCAGCAGCCCTATCAGACAGGGCAGGACTGAAGCTTTCTTT.

This sequence joins TRBV6-5 and TRBJ1-1; 8 bases are a match to TRBD1. Trimming at V came to 8 bases and at J to 6 bases, leaving 2 bases not matched to a gene. The germline gives CDR1 MNHEY, CDR2 SVGAGI. The CDR3 spans 11 residues. DNA for the CDR3: TGTGCCAGCCACAGGGGGGCTGAAGCTTTCTTT. Its translation is CASHRGAEAFF.

The J gene is TRBJ2-5, the V gene TRBV24-1; 9 bases agree with TRBD1. In germline, CDR1 is KGHDR, CDR2 SFDVKD. CDR3 length: 14 amino acids. J was trimmed by 5 bases and V by 4 bases; bases with no gene match: 4. The CDR3 DNA reads as TGTGCCACCAGTGAGACCGGGACAGGGGAGACCCAGTACTTC. Protein product: CATSETGTGETQYF.

This chain joins TRBV7-8 and TRBJ2-4, with D perhaps matching TRBD1 (7 bases). Germline V gives CDR1 SGHVS, CDR2 FQNEAQ. This CDR3 spans 14 amino acids. V was trimmed by 7 bases and J by 1 base, leaving 11 bases between them. The CDR3 is CASTPGGAKNIQYF. Written as DNA, the CDR3 is TGTGCCAGCACCCCAGGGGGGGCCAAAAACATTCAGTACTTC.

The CDR3 nucleotides are TGTGCCATCAGAACAGACACAGGGGTAAATGAAGCTTTCTTT. Translation: CAIRTDTGVNEAFF. The V and J genes are TRBV10-3 and TRBJ1-1, with 7 bases that match TRBD1. This CDR3 is built from 14 residues. With V trimmed by 6 bases and J by 7 bases, 11 bases remained unmatched. Germline CDR1 ENHRY, CDR2 SYGVKD.

This clone has only a few counts. The chain uses TRBV5-1 and TRBJ1-4; D perhaps matches TRBD1 (6 bases). V gave up 5 bases and J gave up 5 bases, with 10 bases separating them. Germline V gives CDR1 SGHRS, CDR2 YFSETQ. This CDR3 is 13 amino acids long. This CDR3 reads CASREQGNEKLFF. The CDR3 bases are TGCGCCAGCAGGGAACAGGGAAATGAAAAACTGTTTTTT.